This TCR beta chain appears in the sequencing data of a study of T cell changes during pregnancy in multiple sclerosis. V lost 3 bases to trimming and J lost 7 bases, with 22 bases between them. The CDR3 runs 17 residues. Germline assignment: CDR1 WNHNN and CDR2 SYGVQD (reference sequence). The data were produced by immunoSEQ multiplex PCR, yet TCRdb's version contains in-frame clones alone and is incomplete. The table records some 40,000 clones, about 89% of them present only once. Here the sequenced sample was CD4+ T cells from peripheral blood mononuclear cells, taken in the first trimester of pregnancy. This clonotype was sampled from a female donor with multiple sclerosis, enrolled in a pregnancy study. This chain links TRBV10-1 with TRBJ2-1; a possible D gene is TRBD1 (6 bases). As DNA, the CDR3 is TGCGCCAGCAGTGACTACTGCCCGAGGGCAGGGGATAATGAGCAGTTCTTC. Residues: CASSDYCPRAGDNEQFF.